The sequence of this TCR beta chain was determined in a study of T-cell reconstitution after alpha-beta-depleted transplantation in children. TCRbeta library preparation incorporated unique molecular identifiers. TCRdb used MiXCR to reprocess the PCR reads, holding one entry per CDR3 protein. This repertoire shows about 830,000 distinct CDR3 sequences, about 16% found once; its top ten account for approximately 4.5%. Study outcomes and limitations: Newly generated T cells supplied most T-cell counts and diversity one year post-transplant. Recipient T cells and thymic progenitors that survived gave rise to the high TCRbeta diversity observed at day 60 in some patients. There were reportedly several hundred expanded graft clones from which alpha-beta T cells came about two months after transplant.

With 6 bases removed from V and 2 bases from J, the gap between germline ends came to 15 bases. Germline assignment: CDR1 DFQATT and CDR2 SNEGSKA (reference sequence). CDR3 length equals 14 residues. Remarks on this clonotype: The antigen is not known.

The clonotype originates from a male patient younger than 18 who had a stem cell transplant for acute lymphoblastic leukemia, so the T cells may come from the graft donor. The sample consisted of PBMCs, mostly from graft donor cells, taken 360 days after TCRalphabeta/CD19-depleted stem cell transplant. The chain couples TRBV20-1 to TRBJ2-3; D may be TRBD1 (6 bases). The DNA of the CDR3 is TGCAGTGCCTCCCCGGCAGGGGTCACAGATACGCAGTATTTT. Amino acids: CSASPAGVTDTQYF.